One and the same sample provided the 26 T cell receptor beta chains below, sequenced in a study of T cells in Graves' hyperthyroidism and ophthalmopathy. RNA transcripts were the template for amplifying TCR beta CDR3 regions. During a first-round RT-PCR of the TCR CDR3, the HTBI primer set was used. TCRdb reprocessed the multiplex PCR reads with MiXCR, giving one entry per CDR3 protein. Of roughly 570,000 distinct CDR3 sequences in the sample, under 60% were seen once. Specimen: peripheral blood or thyroid tissue (not recorded which). The receptor set was obtained from a woman younger than 30 with Graves' hyperthyroidism.

This clonotype was observed many times. The chain recombines TRBV7-9 with TRBJ2-5; TRBD1 agrees at 7 bases. V was pared by 4 bases and J by 5 bases, with 7 bases of the junction left unmatched. The germline V gene has CDR1 SEHNR and CDR2 FQNEAQ (reference sequence). The CDR3 extends over 14 amino acids. Written as DNA, the CDR3 is TGTGCCAGCAGCTCTCCAGGGGGTCGGGAGACCCAGTACTTC. Protein product: CASSSPGGRETQYF.

This clonotype showed up many times. The chain links TRBV5-6 to TRBJ2-5, with D possibly TRBD1 on 5 matching bases. The V end lost 4 bases, the J end lost 5 bases, and 12 bases lay between the germline ends. The CDR3 totals 13 residues. Germline CDR1 reads SGHDT; CDR2 reads YYEEEE. CDR3 residues: CASSQGPMETQYF. The CDR3 DNA reads TGTGCCAGCAGCCAGGGCCCAATGGAGACCCAGTACTTC.

The chain recombines TRBV15 with TRBJ2-7; D call uncertain. V dropped 3 bases and J dropped 2 bases, with 14 bases sitting between them. Germline CDR1 is LNHNV and CDR2 is YYDKDF (reference sequence). The CDR3 length is 15 residues. CDR3 bases: TGTGCCACCAGCAGTGAACGGCCAATGACCTACGAGCAGTACTTC. It is translated as CATSSERPMTYEQYF.

This clonotype was detected many times. In nucleotides, the CDR3 is TGTGCCAGCAGTGAAAGTAAAGGCCTCTGGGGCTACACCTTC. Its translation is CASSESKGLWGYTF. The chain joins TRBV25-1 to TRBJ1-2; no firm D call. The CDR3 totals 14 residues. Deletions cut 2 bases from V and 8 bases from J, with 15 bases between. Germline values: CDR1 MGHDK, CDR2 SYGVNS.

The CDR3 DNA reads as TGTGCCGGTCGGACTAGCGGGACAGGGGTCTACGAGCAGTACTTC. It is translated as CAGRTSGTGVYEQYF. The chain couples TRBV2 to TRBJ2-7; 12 bases line up with TRBD2. V shed 11 bases, J shed 3 bases, and the junction held 11 bases outside the gene matches. The CDR3 spans 15 residues. The germline gives CDR1 SNHLY, CDR2 FYNNEI. The whole variable domain, filled in from reference TRBV2 and TRBJ2-7, reads EPEVTQTPSHQVTQMGQEVILRCVPISNHLYFYWYRQILGQKVEFLVSFYNNEISEKSEIFDDQFSVERPDGSNFTLKIRSTKLEDSAMYFCAGRTSGTGVYEQYFGPGTRLTVT.

The chain combines TRBV28 with TRBJ2-7; 9 bases fit TRBD2. Germline assignment: CDR1 MDHEN and CDR2 SYDVKM. This CDR3 region has 14 residues. J was trimmed by 6 bases and V by 7 bases; bases with no gene match: 10. DNA of the CDR3: TGTGCCAGCAATTCGGGACTAGCCGGCATCGAGCAGTACTTC. Encoded protein: CASNSGLAGIEQYF.

J is TRBJ2-7 and V is TRBV15; D perhaps matches TRBD1 (10 bases). The CDR3 runs 18 residues. Germline values: CDR1 LNHNV, CDR2 YYDKDF (reference sequence). Trimming stripped 8 bases from V and 4 bases from J, with 30 bases between. The CDR3: CATGTGARGISGSYEQYF. CDR3 nucleotides: TGTGCCACCGGGACAGGGGCCAGAGGGATTAGCGGGAGTTACGAGCAGTACTTC.

The J gene is TRBJ2-5, the V gene TRBV7-8; the D gene could be TRBD1 or TRBD2 (5 bases each). Germline lookup yields CDR1 SGHVS and CDR2 FQNEAQ. Trimming removed 8 bases at V and 2 bases at J, with 18 bases between. This CDR3 region has 15 residues. The CDR3 sequence is CASSPTMGEQETQYF. CDR3 coding DNA: TGTGCCAGCTCACCCACCATGGGGGAGCAAGAGACCCAGTACTTC.

The gene calls are TRBV7-9 and TRBJ1-5, with D uncertain. Germline CDR1 SEHNR, CDR2 FQNEAQ (reference sequence). CDR3 length: 16 residues. V dropped 3 bases and J dropped 7 bases, with 19 bases sitting between them. CDR3 in DNA: TGTGCCAGCAGCTTGGCGGGAGCCTACAATGAGCAGCCCCAGCATTTT. Translated: CASSLAGAYNEQPQHF.

This clonotype showed up just once. This chain connects TRBV6-6 to TRBJ1-5; 10 nucleotides match TRBD1. Trimming cost V 6 bases and J 6 bases; bases outside gene matches: 2. Germline loops: CDR1 MNHNY, CDR2 SVGAGI (reference sequence). The CDR3 has 13 amino acids. CDR3 DNA sequence: TGTGCCAGCAGGGGGACAGGGGCTCAGCCCCAGCATTTT. Translation gives CASRGTGAQPQHF.

At least ten counts were recorded for this clonotype. The chain carries TRBV29-1 and TRBJ1-2; possible D gene TRBD1, 6 bases. Germline V gives CDR1 SQVTM, CDR2 ANQGSEA. The germline V and J ends were trimmed by 4 bases and 5 bases, with 8 bases remaining between them. There are 11 residues in the CDR3. As DNA, the CDR3 is TGCAGCGTTGGGACAGAATATGGCTACACCTTC. Encoded protein: CSVGTEYGYTF.

Of note for this clonotype: The junction does not match germline at one end; this may be a read error. The chain employs TRBV20-1 and TRBJ2-5; the D gene is possibly TRBD2 (6 bases). Looked up from germline, CDR1 is DFQATT and CDR2 is SNEGSKA (reference sequence). This CDR3 is built from 14 residues. The CDR3 region has the DNA TGCAGTGCAAAGGAGGGTAGGGCCCAAAAGACCCAGTACTTC. This gives the protein CSAKEGRAQKTQYF.

J is TRBJ1-5 and V is TRBV12-3 or TRBV12-4, with a possible D match to TRBD1 (5 bases). Trimming left V 4 bases short and J 10 bases short, with 20 bases between. The CDR3 contains 15 residues. This CDR3 reads CASSSHKGGTDPQHF. The CDR3 DNA reads as TGTGCCAGCAGTTCTCATAAGGGAGGGACGGATCCCCAGCATTTT.

This clonotype has at least ten counts. This chain links TRBV4-3 with TRBJ1-2; D is unresolved. Germline CDR1 and CDR2: LGHNA and YSLEER. This CDR3 comprises 14 residues. Deletions cut 1 base from V and 6 bases from J, with 12 bases between. Here the CDR3 DNA reads TGCGCCAGCAGCCAAGCCTGGGAGGTTGATGGCTACACCTTC. This gives the protein CASSQAWEVDGYTF.

The sample holds a few counts of this clonotype. The chain employs TRBV30 and TRBJ2-7, with a weak D call TRBD2 (5 bases). The CDR3 loop spans 13 amino acids. V lost 5 bases to trimming and J lost 0 bases, with 11 bases between them. CDR1 and CDR2 (germline): GTSNPN, SVGIG (reference sequence). In DNA, the CDR3 is TGTGCCTGGGGGAGAAGCGCCTCCTACGAGCAGTACTTC. This gives the protein CAWGRSASYEQYF. The variable domain in full, with the rest retrieved from reference TRBV30 and TRBJ2-7, is SQTIHQWPATLVQPVGSPLSLECTVEGTSNPNLYWYRQAAGRGLQLLFYSVGIGQISSEVPQNLSASRPQDRQFILSSKKLLLSDSGFYLCAWGRSASYEQYFGPGTRLTVT.

This clonotype was observed at least ten times. The chain couples TRBV4-1 to TRBJ1-5, with unresolved D. The V and J ends lost 1 base and 5 bases respectively, with 18 bases between them. CDR3 length equals 17 residues. The germline gives CDR1 MGHRA, CDR2 YSYEKL. Here the CDR3 reads CASSQGPLNPIHQPQHF. The CDR3 DNA reads TGCGCCAGCAGCCAAGGTCCGCTAAACCCTATTCATCAGCCCCAGCATTTT.

Notes on this clonotype: This may come from a read error, since a much larger clone is one base off. The J gene is TRBJ1-4, the V gene TRBV6-1; D is unresolved. Trimming took off 6 bases at V and 5 bases at J, with 16 bases between the two ends. The CDR3 length is 15 residues. The germline gives CDR1 MNHNS, CDR2 SASEGT. The CDR3 spells CASSSPRRENEKLFF. DNA of the CDR3: TGTGCCAGCAGCTCGCCGAGACGGGAAAATGAAAAACTGTTTTTT.

This clonotype was picked up many times. The chain uses TRBV4-1 and TRBJ2-7, with 7 nucleotides matching TRBD2. CDR1 MGHRA and CDR2 YSYEKL come from the germline V gene. CDR3 length: 14 residues. V lost 4 bases, J lost 1 base, and 4 bases stayed unmatched. The CDR3 spells CASSLTSESYEQYF. In DNA form, the CDR3 reads TGCGCCAGCAGCCTAACTAGCGAGTCCTACGAGCAGTACTTC.

This clonotype has at least ten counts. J is TRBJ1-6 and V is TRBV6-6; D possibly corresponds to TRBD1 (6 bases). Germline CDR1 reads MNHNY; CDR2 reads SVGAGI (reference sequence). Trimming left V 6 bases short and J 0 bases short, with 12 bases between. This CDR3 comprises 16 residues. CDR3 in DNA: TGTGCCAGCAGACAGACAGGAAGCTCCTATAATTCACCCCTCCACTTT. Translation: CASRQTGSSYNSPLHF.

This rearrangement joins TRBV2 to TRBJ2-6; 7 nucleotides line up with TRBD1. The CDR3 covers 16 residues. With 6 bases clipped from V and 2 bases from J, the junction kept 7 bases outside the gene matches. Per germline, CDR1 SNHLY and CDR2 FYNNEI. This chain's CDR3 is CASSETGFAGANVLTF. CDR3 DNA sequence: TGTGCCAGCAGCGAGACAGGGTTCGCTGGGGCCAACGTCCTGACTTTC.

The sample holds many counts of this clonotype. The chain carries TRBV7-8 and TRBJ1-2; unclear D gene. The CDR3 loop spans 13 amino acids. Germline CDR1 and CDR2: SGHVS and FQNEAQ. V was cut by 4 bases and J by 2 bases, with 8 bases left in between. The chain's CDR3 is CASSWGENYGYTF. Here the CDR3 DNA reads TGTGCCAGCAGCTGGGGAGAAAACTATGGCTACACCTTC. The full variable domain, completed using reference TRBV7-8 and TRBJ1-2, is GAGVSQSPRYKVAKRGQDVALRCDPISGHVSLFWYQQALGQGPEFLTYFQNEAQLDKSGLPSDRFFAERPEGSVSTLKIQRTQQEDSAVYLCASSWGENYGYTFGSGTRLTVV.

J is TRBJ2-3 and V is TRBV5-1, with 7 bases lining up with TRBD2. Germline V CDR1 and CDR2: SGHRS, YFSETQ. Trimming cost V 4 bases and J 2 bases; bases outside gene matches: 10. The CDR3 is 16 amino acids. The CDR3 region is CASSLGGFGNTDTQYF. DNA of the CDR3: TGCGCCAGCAGCCTGGGGGGGTTCGGCAACACAGATACGCAGTATTTT.

There are many counts of this clonotype. The V gene is TRBV5-6, the J gene TRBJ1-1; a weak D match, TRBD1 (6 bases). The CDR3 runs to 15 residues. V was pared by 1 base and J by 2 bases, with 12 bases between. Per the germline V gene, CDR1 is SGHDT and CDR2 is YYEEEE. The CDR3 sequence: CASSLWGRLNTEAFF. The CDR3 DNA reads TGTGCCAGCAGCTTGTGGGGGCGACTCAACACTGAAGCTTTCTTT. Variable domain in full (rest from reference TRBV5-6 and TRBJ1-1): DAGVTQSPTHLIKTRGQQVTLRCSPKSGHDTVSWYQQALGQGPQFIFQYYEEEERQRGNFPDRFSGHQFPNYSSELNVNALLLGDSALYLCASSLWGRLNTEAFFGQGTRLTVV.

This clonotype was counted at least ten times. The rearrangement links TRBV7-9 to TRBJ1-4, with D unclear. This CDR3 spans 16 amino acids. Germline-derived CDR1 and CDR2 are SEHNR and FQNEAQ (reference sequence). V was shortened by 5 bases and J by 3 bases, with 16 bases between the two germline ends. Written as DNA, the CDR3 is TGTGCCAGCAGCGCGCCTCAGAAGGTCCCTAATGAAAAACTGTTTTTT. This sequence encodes CASSAPQKVPNEKLFF. The full variable domain, its missing parts supplied by reference TRBV7-9 and TRBJ1-4, is DTGVSQNPRHKITKRGQNVTFRCDPISEHNRLYWYRQTLGQGPEFLTYFQNEAQLEKSRLLSDRFSAERPKGSFSTLEIQRTEQGDSAMYLCASSAPQKVPNEKLFFGSGTQLSVL.

The rearrangement uses TRBV10-3 and TRBJ1-5; tentatively, D is TRBD1 (5 bases). Deletions cut 3 bases from V and 6 bases from J, with 18 bases between. The germline CDR1 and CDR2 sequences are ENHRY and SYGVKD. The CDR3 length is 16 residues. CDR3 residues: CAISEEGRVIGQPQHF. The DNA of the CDR3 is TGTGCCATCAGTGAAGAGGGCAGGGTTATTGGTCAGCCCCAGCATTTT.

The sample holds many counts of this clonotype. The chain employs TRBV4-1 and TRBJ1-2, with D maybe TRBD1 (5 bases). Germline values: CDR1 MGHRA, CDR2 YSYEKL. V was cut by 4 bases and J by 7 bases, with 13 bases left in between. The CDR3 spans 13 residues. Written as DNA, the CDR3 is TGCGCCAGCAGCCCGACAGTTCGATCTGGCTACACCTTC. Its translation: CASSPTVRSGYTF.